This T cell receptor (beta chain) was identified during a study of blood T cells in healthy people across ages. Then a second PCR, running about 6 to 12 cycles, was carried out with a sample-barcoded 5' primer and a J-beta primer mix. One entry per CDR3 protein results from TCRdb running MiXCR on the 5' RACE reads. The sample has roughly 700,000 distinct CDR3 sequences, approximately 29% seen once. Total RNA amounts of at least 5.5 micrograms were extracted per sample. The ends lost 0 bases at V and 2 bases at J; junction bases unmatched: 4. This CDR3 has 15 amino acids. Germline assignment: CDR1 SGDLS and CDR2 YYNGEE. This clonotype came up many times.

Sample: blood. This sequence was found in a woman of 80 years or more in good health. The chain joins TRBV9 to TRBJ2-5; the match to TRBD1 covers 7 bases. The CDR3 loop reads CASSVGWGQQETQYF. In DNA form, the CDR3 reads TGTGCCAGCAGCGTAGGATGGGGACAGCAAGAGACCCAGTACTTC.